Sequencing of this T cell receptor beta chain was carried out in a study of T cells in Graves' hyperthyroidism and ophthalmopathy. Germline assignment: CDR1 MGHRA and CDR2 YSYEKL. V lost 2 bases, J lost 3 bases, and 8 bases lay in between. This CDR3 has 14 residues. There are a few counts of this clonotype. TCR beta CDR3 regions were amplified from RNA transcripts. Researchers ran a first-round RT-PCR on the TCR CDR3 using the HTBI primer set. TCRdb redid the calling of the multiplex PCR reads with MiXCR, one entry per CDR3 protein. The repertoire holds 360,000 or so distinct CDR3 sequences, with about a fifth as singletons.

The specimen was blood. The chain uses TRBV4-1 and TRBJ1-5, with D unclear. The TCR was taken from a woman between 18 and 30 years old with Graves' hyperthyroidism. CDR3: CASSQTGINQPQHF. CDR3 coding DNA: TGCGCCAGCAGCCAAACCGGAATCAATCAGCCCCAGCATTTT.